One TCR beta chain is described in this entry. This sample stems from a study of cytomegalovirus exposure and HLA in healthy donors. The PCR ran on 60 Vbeta and 13 Jbeta primers. The protocol was immunoSEQ multiplex PCR, while the TCRdb copy is restricted to in-frame clones and leaves out a portion. The table records 150,000 to 200,000 clones, 70% to 90% of them present only once. There are 16 residues in the CDR3. Per germline, CDR1 SGHAT and CDR2 FQNNGV. Trimming cost V 0 bases and J 0 bases, with 11 bases left between them. The clonotype was recovered from a man between 18 and 29 years old in good health and CMV-seropositive. The chain couples TRBV11-2 to TRBJ1-2; no clear D gene. The sample consisted of PBMCs. CDR3 loop: CASSLDPAGANYGYTF. CDR3 bases: TGTGCCAGCAGCTTAGATCCCGCCGGAGCTAACTATGGCTACACCTTC.